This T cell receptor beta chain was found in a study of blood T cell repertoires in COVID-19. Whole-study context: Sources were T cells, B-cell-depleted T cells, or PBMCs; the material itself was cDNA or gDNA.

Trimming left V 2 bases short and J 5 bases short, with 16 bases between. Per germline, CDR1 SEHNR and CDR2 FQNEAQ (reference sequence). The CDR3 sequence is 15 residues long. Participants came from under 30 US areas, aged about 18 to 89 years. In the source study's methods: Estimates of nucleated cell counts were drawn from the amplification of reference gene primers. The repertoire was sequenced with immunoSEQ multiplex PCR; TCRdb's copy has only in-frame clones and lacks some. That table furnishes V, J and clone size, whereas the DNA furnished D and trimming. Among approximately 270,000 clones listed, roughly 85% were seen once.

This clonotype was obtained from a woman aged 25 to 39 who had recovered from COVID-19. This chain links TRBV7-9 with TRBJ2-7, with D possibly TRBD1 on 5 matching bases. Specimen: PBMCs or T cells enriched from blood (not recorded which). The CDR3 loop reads CASSLRVAGMDEQYF. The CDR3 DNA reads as TGTGCCAGCAGCTTAAGGGTGGCAGGGATGGACGAGCAGTACTTC.